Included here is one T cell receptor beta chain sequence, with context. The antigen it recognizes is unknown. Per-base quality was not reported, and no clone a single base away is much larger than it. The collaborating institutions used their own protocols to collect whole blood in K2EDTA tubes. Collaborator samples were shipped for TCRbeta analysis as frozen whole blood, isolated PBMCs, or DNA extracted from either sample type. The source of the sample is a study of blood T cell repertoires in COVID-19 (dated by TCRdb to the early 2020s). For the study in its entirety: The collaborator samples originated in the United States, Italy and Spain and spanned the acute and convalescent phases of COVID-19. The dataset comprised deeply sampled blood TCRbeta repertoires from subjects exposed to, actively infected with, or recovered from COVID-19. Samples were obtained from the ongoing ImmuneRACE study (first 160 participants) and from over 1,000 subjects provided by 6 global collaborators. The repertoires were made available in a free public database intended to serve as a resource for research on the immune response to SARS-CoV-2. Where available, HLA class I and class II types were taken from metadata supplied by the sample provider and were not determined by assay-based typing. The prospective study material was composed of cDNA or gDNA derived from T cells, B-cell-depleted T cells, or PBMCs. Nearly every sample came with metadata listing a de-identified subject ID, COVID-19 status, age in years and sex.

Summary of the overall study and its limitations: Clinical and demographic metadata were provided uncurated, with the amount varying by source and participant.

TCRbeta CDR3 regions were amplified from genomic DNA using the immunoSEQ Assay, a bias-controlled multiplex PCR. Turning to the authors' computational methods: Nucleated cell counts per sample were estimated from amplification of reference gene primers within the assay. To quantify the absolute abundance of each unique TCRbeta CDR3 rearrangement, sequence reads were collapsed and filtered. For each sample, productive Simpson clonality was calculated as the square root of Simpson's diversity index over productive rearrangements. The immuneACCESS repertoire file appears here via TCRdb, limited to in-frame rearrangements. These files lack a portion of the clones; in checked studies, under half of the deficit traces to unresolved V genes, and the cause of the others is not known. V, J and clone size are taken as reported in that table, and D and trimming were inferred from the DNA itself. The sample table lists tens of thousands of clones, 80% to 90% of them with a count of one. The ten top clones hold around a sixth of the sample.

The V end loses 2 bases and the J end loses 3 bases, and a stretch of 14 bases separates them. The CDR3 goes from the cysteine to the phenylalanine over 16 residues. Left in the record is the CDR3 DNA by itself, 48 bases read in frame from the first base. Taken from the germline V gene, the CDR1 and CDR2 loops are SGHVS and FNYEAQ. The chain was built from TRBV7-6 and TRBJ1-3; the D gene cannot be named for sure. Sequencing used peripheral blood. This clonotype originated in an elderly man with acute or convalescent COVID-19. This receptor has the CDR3 CASSLNAGWVGNTIYF. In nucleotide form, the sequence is TGTGCCAGCAGCTTAAACGCGGGTTGGGTTGGAAACACCATATATTTT.